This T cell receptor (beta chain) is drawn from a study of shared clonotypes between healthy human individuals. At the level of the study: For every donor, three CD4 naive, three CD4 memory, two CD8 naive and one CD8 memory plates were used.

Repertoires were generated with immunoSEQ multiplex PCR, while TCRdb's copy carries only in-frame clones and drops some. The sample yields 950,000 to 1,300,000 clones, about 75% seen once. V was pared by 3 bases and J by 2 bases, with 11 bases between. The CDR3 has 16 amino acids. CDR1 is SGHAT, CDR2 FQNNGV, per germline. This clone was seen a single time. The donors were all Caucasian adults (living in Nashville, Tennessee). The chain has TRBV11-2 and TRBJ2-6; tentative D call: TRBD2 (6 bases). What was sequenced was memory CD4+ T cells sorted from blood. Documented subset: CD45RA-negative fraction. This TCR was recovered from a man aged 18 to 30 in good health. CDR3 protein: CASSFTRGAGANVLTF. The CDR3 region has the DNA TGTGCCAGCAGCTTTACTCGCGGGGCTGGGGCCAACGTCCTGACTTTC. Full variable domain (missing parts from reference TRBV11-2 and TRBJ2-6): EAGVAQSPRYKIIEKRQSVAFWCNPISGHATLYWYQQILGQGPKLLIQFQNNGVVDDSQLPKDRFSAERLKGVDSTLKIQPAKLEDSAVYLCASSFTRGAGANVLTFGAGSRLTVL.